This TCR beta chain was recorded in a study of blood T cell repertoires in COVID-19. Study overall: Italy, Spain and the United States were the sources of the convalescent and acute COVID-19 samples.

Here immunoSEQ multiplex PCR was the method, and the copy in TCRdb shows in-frame clones only, minus some. The sample yields about 400,000 clones, around 90% seen once. Ages ranged from about 18 to 90 years, with residence in around 24 US areas. Cohort allocation depended upon clinical history that participants reported. CDR3 length: 15 residues. V dropped 5 bases and J dropped 7; count of bases not matched to a gene: 8. CDR1 SGHAT and CDR2 FQNNGV come from the germline V gene. Sequences were obtained from PBMCs or T cells enriched from blood (not recorded which). The V call is TRBV11-2, the J call TRBJ1-4; 9 bases match TRBD1. This TCR came from a woman aged 40 to 50 with acute COVID-19. The CDR3: CASSPQGAGSEKLFF. CDR3 coding DNA: TGTGCCAGCAGCCCACAGGGGGCAGGATCTGAAAAACTGTTTTTT.